A single sample is the source of the 3 T cell receptor beta chains below, sequenced in a study of blood T cell repertoires in COVID-19. The repertoire was sequenced with immunoSEQ multiplex PCR; TCRdb's copy has only in-frame clones and lacks some. In the table there are 95,000 to 110,000 clones, around 82% of which are singletons. The sequenced sample consisted of peripheral blood. Receptors were obtained from a man in his 60s with acute or convalescent COVID-19.

The chain combines TRBV9 with TRBJ2-3; 7 bases are shared with TRBD2. The CDR3 runs 16 residues. The germline gives CDR1 SGDLS, CDR2 YYNGEE. Trimming cost V 3 bases and J 2 bases; bases outside gene matches: 9. CDR3 DNA: TGTGCCAGCAGCGGAAATGGCGGGGGACCCACAGATACGCAGTATTTT. Its protein product is CASSGNGGGPTDTQYF. Using reference TRBV9 and TRBJ2-3 for the parts outside the CDR3, the full variable domain is DSGVTQTPKHLITATGQRVTLRCSPRSGDLSVYWYQQSLDQGLQFLIQYYNGEERAKGNILERFSAQQFPDLHSELNLSSLELGDSALYFCASSGNGGGPTDTQYFGPGTRLTVL.

The gene calls are TRBV4-2 and TRBJ2-3, with D possibly being TRBD2 (6 bases). The CDR3 extends over 17 amino acids. V lost 1 base to trimming and J lost 0 bases, with 14 bases between them. Germline V gene data show CDR1 as LGHNA and CDR2 as YNFKEQ. In nucleotides, the CDR3 is TGTGCCAGCAGCCAAGGAAGTCCAGCGGGTAGCACAGATACGCAGTATTTT. This codes for CASSQGSPAGSTDTQYF.

The J gene is TRBJ2-5, the V gene TRBV7-6; D is unclear. The CDR3 totals 13 residues. CDR1 SGHVS and CDR2 FNYEAQ come from the germline V gene. V lost 0 bases and J lost 7, with 9 bases in between. The DNA of the CDR3 is TGTGCCAGCAGCTTAGCTTTAGGCGGGACCCAGTACTTC. This translates into CASSLALGGTQYF.